This entry describes one T cell receptor (beta chain). These data belong to a study of cytomegalovirus exposure and HLA in healthy donors. Background on the study: Most donors, around 81% of some 400 genotyped, fell in the Caucasian-associated ancestry cluster.

The CDR3 length is 12 residues. CDR1 is MNHNS, CDR2 SASEGT, per germline. V lost 6 bases and J lost 9, with 14 bases in between. The PCR was carried out with 60 Vbeta primers and 13 Jbeta primers. TCRdb's table, derived via immunoSEQ multiplex PCR, lists solely in-frame clones and lacks some. The data show around 130,000 clones, 60% to 80% seen once. V and J are TRBV6-1 and TRBJ1-2, with D unresolved. Sequencing was performed on PBMCs. The clonotype was recovered from a woman in her sixties or seventies in good health and CMV-seronegative. CDR3 in DNA: TGTGCCAGCAGCCCCTACGAGCGAAGCTACACCTTC. It codes for CASSPYERSYTF.